The next 12 T cell receptor beta chains were all read from a single sample in a study of blood T cell repertoires in COVID-19 (dated by TCRdb to 2020 to 2022). Library preparation used the immunoSEQ multiplex PCR assay. The table comes from immuneACCESS by way of TCRdb, which keeps in-frame sequences with V and J called. Part of the clones is missing from these tables; in studies checked, under half for an unresolved V gene and the rest for unknown reasons. A total of some 300,000 clones appear in this sample, 70% to 90% of them only once. Of the sample, over 6% is held by the ten largest clones. Source material: peripheral blood. These TCRs come from a woman under 40 who had recovered from COVID-19.

The J gene is TRBJ2-5, the V gene TRBV14; D perhaps matches TRBD2 (6 bases). V was pared by 2 bases and J by 5 bases, with 24 bases between. Germline-derived CDR1 and CDR2 are SGHDN and FVKESK. The CDR3 runs 18 residues. In DNA form, the CDR3 reads TGTGCCAGCAGCCAACCTGGAACGGCGGGGCTGGAGAGGGAGACCCAGTACTTC. Translated: CASSQPGTAGLERETQYF.

The chain couples TRBV5-5 to TRBJ1-5, with 8 bases identical to TRBD1. With 4 bases clipped from V and 6 bases from J, the junction kept 6 bases outside the gene matches. The CDR3 is made up of 14 amino acids. Germline V gives CDR1 SGHKS, CDR2 YYEKEE (reference sequence). CDR3 DNA sequence: TGTGCCAGCAGCGTGGGACAGGTGGGTCAGCCCCAGCATTTT. Its translation: CASSVGQVGQPQHF.

This clone was picked up one time. This chain uses TRBV27 with TRBJ1-1, with TRBD1 identical over 8 bases. The CDR3 loop spans 13 amino acids. Per the germline V gene, CDR1 is MNHEY and CDR2 is SMNVEV (reference sequence). J was trimmed by 7 bases and V by 7 bases; bases with no gene match: 8. The CDR3 DNA reads as TGTGCCAGCACCTCCCGGGACAGGCTTGAAGCTTTCTTT. It yields the protein CASTSRDRLEAFF.

The rearrangement links TRBV7-8 to TRBJ1-5; tentative D call: TRBD1 (6 bases). Trimming shortened V by 5 bases and J by 3 bases, and 11 bases separated the two germline ends. Germline assignment: CDR1 SGHVS and CDR2 FQNEAQ. CDR3 length: 14 residues. The CDR3 DNA sequence: TGTGCCAGCAGCCCGACAGGAAACAATCAGCCCCAGCATTTT. Protein: CASSPTGNNQPQHF.

The chain has TRBV4-3 and TRBJ1-4; D might be TRBD1 (6 bases). CDR1 and CDR2 (germline): LGHNA, YSLEER. The CDR3 has 16 residues. V gave up 2 bases and J gave up 8 bases, with 18 bases separating them. The CDR3 DNA is TGCGCCAGCAGCCAACCCGGACAGCCCGGGGAGGAAAAACTGTTTTTT. It specifies CASSQPGQPGEEKLFF.

V and J are TRBV28 and TRBJ2-2; 7 positions agree with TRBD1. Per the germline V gene, CDR1 is MDHEN and CDR2 is SYDVKM. The CDR3 contains 13 residues. CDR3 sequence (DNA): TGTGTTGTAAACAGGGGGAACACCGGGGAGCTGTTTTTT. This codes for CVVNRGNTGELFF.

This clone has only one observation. The V gene is TRBV5-8, the J gene TRBJ1-5; a possible D gene is TRBD1 (5 bases). The CDR3 is made up of 14 amino acids. Trimming left V 1 base short and J 4 bases short, with 9 bases between. Germline assignment: CDR1 SGHTS and CDR2 YDEGEE. The DNA of the CDR3 is TGTGCCAGCAGCTTGAGACAGAGGAATCAGCCCCAGCATTTT. Its translation: CASSLRQRNQPQHF. Supplemented by reference TRBV5-8 and TRBJ1-5, the full variable domain reads EAGVTQSPTHLIKTRGQQATLRCSPISGHTSVYWYQQALGLGLQFLLWYDEGEERNRGNFPPRFSGRQFPNYSSELNVNALELEDSALYLCASSLRQRNQPQHFGDGTRLSIL.

The V gene is TRBV28, the J gene TRBJ1-4; 9 bases align to TRBD1. J lost 4 bases, V lost 7 bases, and 13 bases had no gene match. Germline V gene data show CDR1 as MDHEN and CDR2 as SYDVKM. The CDR3 runs to 17 residues. CDR3 DNA: TGTGCCAGCAATAAGTATGGGACAGGGCCACATAATGAAAAACTGTTTTTT. Translated: CASNKYGTGPHNEKLFF. Full variable domain (rest looked up from reference TRBV28 and TRBJ1-4): DVKVTQSSRYLVKRTGEKVFLECVQDMDHENMFWYRQDPGLGLRLIYFSYDVKMKEKGDIPEGYSVSREKKERFSLILESASTNQTSMYLCASNKYGTGPHNEKLFFGSGTQLSVL.

The chain carries TRBV19 and TRBJ2-1; tentative D call: TRBD2 (6 bases). The CDR3 runs 15 residues. Per the germline V gene, CDR1 is LNHDA and CDR2 is SQIVND (reference sequence). Trimming shortened V by 7 bases and J by 0 bases, and 13 bases separated the two germline ends. The CDR3 here is CASTRGESSYNEQFF. CDR3 nucleotides: TGTGCCAGTACCCGCGGGGAGAGCTCCTACAATGAGCAGTTCTTC.

The genes are TRBV11-2 and TRBJ2-7; the match to TRBD1 covers 11 bases. V shed 5 bases and J 3 bases; nucleotides not matched to a gene: 3. This CDR3 is built from 14 residues. The germline CDR1 and CDR2 sequences are SGHAT and FQNNGV. The CDR3 nucleotides read TGTGCCAGCAGCCCGGGACAGGGGGTCTACGAGCAGTACTTC. The encoded protein is CASSPGQGVYEQYF.

The chain recombines TRBV6-1 with TRBJ2-7; TRBD1 is a possible D gene (5 bases). Germline CDR1 and CDR2: MNHNS and SASEGT. The CDR3 is made up of 13 amino acids. The germline V and J ends were trimmed by 2 bases and 0 bases, with 5 bases remaining between them. The CDR3 loop is CASSERGSYEQYF. The CDR3 nucleotides read TGTGCCAGCAGTGAAAGGGGCTCCTACGAGCAGTACTTC.

This chain connects TRBV5-1 to TRBJ2-5, with D perhaps matching TRBD2 (6 bases). The germline V gene encodes CDR1 SGHRS and CDR2 YFSETQ. The V and J ends lost 2 bases and 5 bases respectively, with 13 bases between them. The CDR3 length is 14 residues. In DNA, the CDR3 is TGCGCCAGCAGCTTAAGTGGGGGAGGTGAGACCCAGTACTTC. Amino acids: CASSLSGGGETQYF.